This T cell receptor beta chain was retrieved from a study of T cell changes during pregnancy in multiple sclerosis. From germline, CDR1 is WSHSY and CDR2 SAAADI. With V trimmed by 4 bases and J by 8 bases, 2 bases remained unmatched. The CDR3 has 14 amino acids. Data came from immunoSEQ multiplex PCR; TCRdb stores just in-frame clones and leaves some out. The data contain roughly 63,000 clones, 90% to 95% of them singletons. Only one count was recorded for this clone. This chain connects TRBV10-2 to TRBJ2-1; 13 nucleotides match TRBD2. This receptor was identified in a female donor with multiple sclerosis, enrolled in a pregnancy study. This specimen consisted of CD8+ T cells from peripheral blood mononuclear cells, obtained in the second trimester of pregnancy. CDR3 sequence: CASSGLAGGDEQFF. The CDR3 bases are TGCGCCAGCAGTGGACTAGCGGGAGGCGATGAGCAGTTCTTC.